Listed below are T cell receptor beta chains from one sample, sequenced in a study of blood T cell repertoires in COVID-19. The repertoire was sequenced with immunoSEQ multiplex PCR; TCRdb's copy has only in-frame clones and lacks some. The table lists tens of thousands of clones, about 83% of them singletons. Sequenced: peripheral blood. These receptors came from a woman older than 75 with active or convalescent COVID-19. Both conserved end residues are part of each CDR3.

V: TRBV21-1
J: TRBJ2-5
CDR3: CASSKSTGGLPLQETQYF

V: TRBV12-3/TRBV12-4
J: TRBJ1-1
CDR3: CASSFTAGAEAFF

V: TRBV28
J: TRBJ1-3
CDR3: CASSVQQGSSGNTIYF

V: TRBV6-5
J: TRBJ1-3
CDR3: CASMGQVSGNTIYF

V: TRBV29-1
J: TRBJ1-4
CDR3: CSVAWAGEKLFF

V: TRBV3-1/TRBV3-2
J: TRBJ1-2
CDR3: CASSQTGIPYGYTF

V: TRBV19
J: TRBJ1-5
CDR3: CASKPAGTGGNQPQHF

V: TRBV29-1
J: TRBJ2-3
CDR3: CSVATSSTDTQYF

V: TRBV5-6
J: TRBJ1-1
CDR3: CASSLVDSRTEAFF

V: TRBV4-1
J: TRBJ2-7
CDR3: CASSQGGTSGIYEQYF

V: TRBV19
J: TRBJ2-5
CDR3: CASNGGLARETQYF

V: TRBV6-1
J: TRBJ1-1
CDR3: CASSEQGARDTEAFF

V: TRBV10-3
J: TRBJ2-2
CDR3: CAINPGLSVRTGELFF

V: TRBV30
J: TRBJ1-4
CDR3: CAWTFGPGEKLFF

V: TRBV7-2
J: TRBJ2-1
CDR3: CASSLGPAGEEQFF

V: TRBV3-1/TRBV3-2
J: TRBJ1-2
CDR3: CASSQVRSYGYTF

V: TRBV9
J: TRBJ2-7
CDR3: CASSRLAGGSEQYF

V: TRBV5-1
J: TRBJ2-3
CDR3: CASSQNHGWKDTDTQYF

V: TRBV6-1
J: TRBJ1-4
CDR3: CASARGYNEKLFF

V: TRBV5-1
J: TRBJ1-1
CDR3: CASSFLTDNTEAFF

V: TRBV7-2
J: TRBJ1-1
CDR3: CATLLGVFNTEAFF

V: TRBV6-5
J: TRBJ2-7
CDR3: CASRLSSGSIYEQYF

V: TRBV12-3/TRBV12-4
J: TRBJ1-1
CDR3: CASSLGSNTEAFF

V: TRBV5-4
J: TRBJ2-1
CDR3: CASSLDGPRNEQFF

V: TRBV28
J: TRBJ2-3
CDR3: CASSSAGTRVDTQYF

V: TRBV28
J: TRBJ1-2
CDR3: CASSFPDRGGYGYTF

V: TRBV24-1
J: TRBJ2-7
CDR3: CATSTGQGAFEQYF

V: TRBV6-5
J: TRBJ1-1
CDR3: CASSYSRLTEAFF

V: TRBV5-6
J: TRBJ1-1
CDR3: CASSFGVIETEAFF

V: TRBV10-3
J: TRBJ2-2
CDR3: CAISEGATTGELFF

V: TRBV7-9
J: TRBJ2-7
CDR3: CASTNRDSSYEQYF

V: TRBV3-1/TRBV3-2
J: TRBJ2-1
CDR3: CASSPSGGGNEQFF

V: TRBV5-1
J: TRBJ2-1
CDR3: CASSLTLAGANEQFF

V: TRBV6-5
J: TRBJ2-3
CDR3: CASSIGLVTDTQYF

V: TRBV12-3/TRBV12-4
J: TRBJ2-7
CDR3: CASSTTGGYEQYF

V: TRBV7-9
J: TRBJ1-5
CDR3: CASSSRGPQHF

V: TRBV20-1
J: TRBJ2-3
CDR3: CSASGQGILNTQYF

V: TRBV28
J: TRBJ1-4
CDR3: CASSGGPGRIDEKLFF

V: TRBV7-3
J: TRBJ1-1
CDR3: CASSTGNTEAFF

V: TRBV19
J: TRBJ2-1
CDR3: CASSIYRETGEQFF

V: TRBV28
J: TRBJ1-3
CDR3: CASRTGTGTGNTIYF

V: TRBV30
J: TRBJ2-3
CDR3: CAWGLSGRGDTQYF